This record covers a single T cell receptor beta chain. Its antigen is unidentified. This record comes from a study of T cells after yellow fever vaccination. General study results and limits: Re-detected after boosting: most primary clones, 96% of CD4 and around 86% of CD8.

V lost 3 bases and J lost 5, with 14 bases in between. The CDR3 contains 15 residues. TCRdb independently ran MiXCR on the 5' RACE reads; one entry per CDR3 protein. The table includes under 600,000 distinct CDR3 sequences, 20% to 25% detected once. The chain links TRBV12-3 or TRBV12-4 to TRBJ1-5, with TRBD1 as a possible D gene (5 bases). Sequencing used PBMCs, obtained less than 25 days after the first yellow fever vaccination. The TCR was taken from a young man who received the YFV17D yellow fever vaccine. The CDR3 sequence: CASSFRLWGDQPQHF. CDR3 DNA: TGTGCCAGCAGTTTCCGTCTCTGGGGGGATCAGCCCCAGCATTTT.